These 8 T cell receptor beta chains were sequenced from one sample in a study of blood T cell repertoires in COVID-19. The table came from immunoSEQ multiplex PCR; TCRdb's copy has only in-frame clones and leaves some out. The sample carries roughly 170,000 clones, approximately 86% recorded once. Sequenced: PBMCs or T cells enriched from blood (not recorded which). The source is a man aged 60 to 75 who had recovered from COVID-19.

The rearrangement links TRBV2 to TRBJ1-5; 9 positions agree with TRBD1. V gave up 4 bases and J gave up 7 bases; unmatched junction bases: 2. The CDR3 is 13 amino acids. The germline CDR1 and CDR2 sequences are SNHLY and FYNNEI. The DNA of the CDR3 is TGTGCCAGCAGTGGACAGGGGGGACAGCCCCAGCATTTT. Translation: CASSGQGGQPQHF.

This clone was seen only once. This chain links TRBV30 with TRBJ1-4; TRBD1 aligns across 11 bases. The CDR3 is 16 amino acids. CDR1 and CDR2 from the germline V gene are GTSNPN and SVGIG (reference sequence). Trimming took 2 bases from V and 5 from J; bases not matched to a gene: 7. The DNA of the CDR3 is TGTGCCTGGAGTATAGGACAGGGGGCAGGAAATGAAAAACTGTTTTTT. Translating it yields CAWSIGQGAGNEKLFF. The entire variable domain, with the rest obtained from reference TRBV30 and TRBJ1-4, is as follows: SQTIHQWPATLVQPVGSPLSLECTVEGTSNPNLYWYRQAAGRGLQLLFYSVGIGQISSEVPQNLSASRPQDRQFILSSKKLLLSDSGFYLCAWSIGQGAGNEKLFFGSGTQLSVL.

The gene calls are TRBV19 and TRBJ2-2; 8 bases match TRBD1. CDR1 is LNHDA and CDR2 is SQIVND in the germline V gene (reference sequence). This CDR3 is built from 15 residues. V shed 7 bases, J shed 6 bases, and the junction held 10 bases outside the gene matches. As DNA, the CDR3 is TGTGCCAGTAACATACAGGGGGTTTTGTCCGGGGAGCTGTTTTTT. Translating gives CASNIQGVLSGELFF.

The genes are TRBV5-8 and TRBJ1-5; TRBD1 matches 7 bases. The J segment lost 6 bases and the V segment lost 5 bases, leaving 11 bases of the junction unmatched. Germline V lookup: CDR1 SGHTS, CDR2 YDEGEE. CDR3 length: 15 amino acids. Written as DNA, the CDR3 is TGTGCCAGCAGGAACAGGGGAAAGGTCGGTCAGCCCCAGCATTTT. Encoded protein: CASRNRGKVGQPQHF. The full variable domain, its missing parts supplied by reference TRBV5-8 and TRBJ1-5, is EAGVTQSPTHLIKTRGQQATLRCSPISGHTSVYWYQQALGLGLQFLLWYDEGEERNRGNFPPRFSGRQFPNYSSELNVNALELEDSALYLCASRNRGKVGQPQHFGDGTRLSIL.

CDR3 DNA sequence: TGTGCCAGCAGCTTTGAGCCAAACATTCAGTACTTC. Translated, it gives CASSFEPNIQYF. The chain is built from TRBV5-8 and TRBJ2-4; D unclear. The germline gives CDR1 SGHTS, CDR2 YDEGEE. V was shortened by 2 bases and J by 6 bases, with 6 bases between the two germline ends. The CDR3 totals 12 residues.

The V call is TRBV19, the J call TRBJ1-1, with TRBD1 as a possible D gene (5 bases). The CDR3 runs to 14 residues. With 5 bases removed from V and 1 base from J, the gap between germline ends came to 11 bases. The germline gives CDR1 LNHDA, CDR2 SQIVND (reference sequence). CDR3 region: CASSVGHANTEAFF. CDR3 nucleotide sequence: TGTGCCAGTAGTGTTGGACACGCGAACACTGAAGCTTTCTTT.

On this clone: Other nucleotide sequences in the sample specify the same CDR3. The J gene is TRBJ2-7, the V gene TRBV28; TRBD2 matches 13 bases. This CDR3 region has 14 residues. In germline, CDR1 is MDHEN, CDR2 SYDVKM. V lost 5 bases, J lost 3 bases, and 1 base stayed unmatched. The CDR3 sequence: CASSRTSGSYEQYF. Written as DNA, the CDR3 is TGTGCCAGCAGTCGGACTAGCGGGAGCTACGAGCAGTACTTC. The full variable domain, with the rest looked up from reference TRBV28 and TRBJ2-7, is DVKVTQSSRYLVKRTGEKVFLECVQDMDHENMFWYRQDPGLGLRLIYFSYDVKMKEKGDIPEGYSVSREKKERFSLILESASTNQTSMYLCASSRTSGSYEQYFGPGTRLTVT.

In its sample, this clone was seen once. V gene TRBV5-1 combines with J gene TRBJ1-4; 8 bases line up with TRBD1. The CDR3 extends over 14 amino acids. CDR1 is SGHRS, CDR2 YFSETQ, per germline. J lost 8 bases, V lost 0 bases, and 3 bases had no gene match. CDR3 nucleotides: TGCGCCAGCAGCTTGGGGACAGGGCCGGAAAAACTGTTTTTT. It yields the protein CASSLGTGPEKLFF.